The text below deals with one T cell receptor (beta chain). Antigen: not known. The ends were cut back, 3 bases at V and 1 base at J, with 9 bases in the middle. This CDR3 is 14 amino acids long. Germline V gene data show CDR1 as MNHEY and CDR2 as SMNVEV (reference sequence). This sample is drawn from a study of a mutant IDH1 vaccine in newly diagnosed glioma. About the study: Initiation of the vaccine course occurred 4-6 weeks after radiotherapy alone, or alongside temozolomide cycles. Patients arrived already treated with radiotherapy, temozolomide, or both, most having had both. In the visit schedule, V12 fell in week 35, while V13 fell in week 47.

Time point of the sample: week 35, safety follow-up. With topical imiquimod, each dose of the vaccine consisted of 300 ug of mutant IDH1 20-mer peptide. Only in-frame clones appear in the TCRdb table, and some are missing; sequencing was by immunoSEQ multiplex PCR. The profile covers tens of thousands of clones, with roughly 79% appearing a single time and around 4.5% taken by the ten largest. This clonotype was obtained from a middle-aged woman with glioma. Some clones in this sample may be carry-over from other donors' samples. Here the sequenced sample was PBMCs, taken from a glioma patient whose treatment included an IDH1 peptide vaccine. The chain carries TRBV27 and TRBJ1-1; D is possibly TRBD1 (5 bases). As DNA, the CDR3 is TGTGCCAGCAGTTTTCTCGGACAGAACACTGAAGCTTTCTTT. Protein product: CASSFLGQNTEAFF.